This T cell receptor (beta chain) was retrieved from a study of beta chain features in type 1 diabetes. Overall study results and limits: Within each of all four CD4+ subsets, Type 1 diabetes patients had TCRB CDR3s that were moderately but significantly shorter.

This clone was seen more than once but under ten times. Its target is not known. It was one heparinised blood draw, averaging around 110 mL, that each donor gave. The investigators reverse transcribed all of the isolated RNA, so they sequenced expressed TCRB transcripts. Samples of naive, central memory and regulatory T cells yielded a mean of around 3.4 million reads. Here immunoSEQ multiplex PCR was the method, and the copy in TCRdb shows in-frame clones only, minus some. Among approximately 170,000 clones, roughly 8% were seen once, and the ten largest hold roughly 0.5%. V shed 3 bases and J shed 8 bases, with 19 bases lying between them. Germline V gene lookup returns CDR1 MNHEY and CDR2 SMNVEV (reference sequence). The CDR3 spans 15 residues.

The V gene is TRBV27, the J gene TRBJ1-2; D might be TRBD1 (5 bases). This clonotype was obtained from a young man with type 1 diabetes. The specimen sequenced was central memory CD4+ T cells from blood. The CDR3 DNA sequence: TGTGCCAGCAGTTTCCAGGAAAGGACGGGGGGAGGCTACACCTTC. As protein: CASSFQERTGGGYTF.